Each of the 10 T cell receptor beta chains below was sequenced from the same sample in a study of T cell changes during pregnancy in multiple sclerosis. TCRdb's table, derived via immunoSEQ multiplex PCR, lists solely in-frame clones and lacks some. Here the sample spans tens of thousands of clones, 96% being singletons. The sample in question was CD8+ T cells from peripheral blood mononuclear cells, obtained after pregnancy. These receptors originate from a female donor with multiple sclerosis, enrolled in a pregnancy study.

This clone was recorded once. The V gene is TRBV5-5, the J gene TRBJ2-7, with D possibly being TRBD1 (6 bases). CDR3 length: 16 amino acids. Trimming took off 4 bases at V and 3 bases at J, with 20 bases between the two ends. The germline V gene encodes CDR1 SGHKS and CDR2 YYEKEE (reference sequence). The CDR3 DNA is TGTGCCAGCAGCCTAGAACCGACAGGCAACCTCTACGAGCAGTACTTC. Translation gives CASSLEPTGNLYEQYF.

CDR3 in DNA: TGCGCCAGCAGCCAAGGGACAGGGGGCAGGGATGGCTACACCTTC. Its protein is CASSQGTGGRDGYTF. This chain links TRBV4-1 with TRBJ1-2; 11 bases fit TRBD1. This CDR3 comprises 15 residues. V shed 1 base, J shed 6 bases, and the junction held 4 bases outside the gene matches. Germline lookup yields CDR1 MGHRA and CDR2 YSYEKL.

The V call is TRBV25-1, the J call TRBJ2-7; a weak D match, TRBD1 (6 bases). CDR1 MGHDK and CDR2 SYGVNS come from the germline V gene. Trimming removed 9 bases from V and 5 bases from J, with 26 bases in between. This CDR3 comprises 16 residues. CDR3 loop: CARWTAPSSCGDEQYF. CDR3 coding DNA: TGTGCCAGATGGACAGCTCCTAGCTCCTGTGGGGACGAGCAGTACTTC.

The rearrangement uses TRBV19 and TRBJ2-1, with 10 bases that match TRBD2. Germline V gives CDR1 LNHDA, CDR2 SQIVND (reference sequence). Unmatched junction bases numbered 4, after V lost 2 bases and J lost 9 bases. CDR3 length equals 14 residues. In DNA form, the CDR3 reads TGTGCCAGTAGTATATCTGGACTAGCGGTTGAGCAGTTCTTC. Its translation: CASSISGLAVEQFF.

The rearrangement joins TRBV19 to TRBJ1-1; 7 nucleotides agree with TRBD1. CDR1 and CDR2 (germline): LNHDA, SQIVND (reference sequence). This CDR3 has 13 amino acids. The V segment lost 9 bases and the J segment 4 bases; nucleotides outside the gene matches: 8. CDR3 loop: CASRQGGITEAFF. Here the CDR3 DNA reads TGTGCCAGCCGACAGGGTGGTATCACTGAAGCTTTCTTT.

The chain links TRBV7-9 to TRBJ1-1; no definite D call. With 1 base removed from V and 1 base from J, the gap between germline ends came to 4 bases. Germline V lookup: CDR1 SEHNR, CDR2 FQNEAQ (reference sequence). The CDR3 contains 13 residues. The CDR3 loop reads CASSLDRNTEAFF. CDR3 DNA: TGTGCCAGCAGCTTAGACAGGAACACTGAAGCTTTCTTT.

This sequence joins TRBV5-6 and TRBJ2-5, with 7 bases that match TRBD1. The DNA end lines up better with TRBJ2-7; the J call may be wrong. The CDR3 extends over 15 amino acids. Germline V gene lookup returns CDR1 SGHDT and CDR2 YYEEEE. Here the CDR3 reads CASSLEGAGSYEQYF. CDR3 bases: TGTGCCAGCAGCTTGGAGGGGGCAGGGTCCTACGAGCAGTACTTC.

This clone was seen just once. The genes are TRBV7-8 and TRBJ1-4; 10 bases line up with TRBD1. CDR1 and CDR2 (germline): SGHVS, FQNEAQ. V gave up 2 bases and J gave up 5 bases; unmatched junction bases: 11. This CDR3 comprises 18 residues. The CDR3 coding sequence is TGTGCCAGCAGCTTACGGCTACGCCTGGACAGGGGGAATGAAAAACTGTTTTTT. This translates into CASSLRLRLDRGNEKLFF.

This sequence joins TRBV7-3 and TRBJ2-3, with 10 bases identical to TRBD1. The germline gives CDR1 SGHTA, CDR2 FQGTGA. The CDR3 loop spans 17 amino acids. V trimming: 5 bases; J trimming: 6 bases; junction bases outside the gene matches: 14. The CDR3 coding sequence is TGTGCCAGCAGCGTCACCGGGACAGGGGTTAAACAGGATACGCAGTATTTT. This encodes CASSVTGTGVKQDTQYF.

The chain joins TRBV5-6 to TRBJ2-7; TRBD1 matches 12 bases. Germline V gene data show CDR1 as SGHDT and CDR2 as YYEEEE. This CDR3 comprises 14 residues. After removal of 3 bases from V and 5 bases from J, the junction contained 3 bases not matched to a gene. The CDR3 nucleotides are TGTGCCAGCAGCTGGGGGACAGGGGGCAACGAGCAGTACTTC. Protein: CASSWGTGGNEQYF.